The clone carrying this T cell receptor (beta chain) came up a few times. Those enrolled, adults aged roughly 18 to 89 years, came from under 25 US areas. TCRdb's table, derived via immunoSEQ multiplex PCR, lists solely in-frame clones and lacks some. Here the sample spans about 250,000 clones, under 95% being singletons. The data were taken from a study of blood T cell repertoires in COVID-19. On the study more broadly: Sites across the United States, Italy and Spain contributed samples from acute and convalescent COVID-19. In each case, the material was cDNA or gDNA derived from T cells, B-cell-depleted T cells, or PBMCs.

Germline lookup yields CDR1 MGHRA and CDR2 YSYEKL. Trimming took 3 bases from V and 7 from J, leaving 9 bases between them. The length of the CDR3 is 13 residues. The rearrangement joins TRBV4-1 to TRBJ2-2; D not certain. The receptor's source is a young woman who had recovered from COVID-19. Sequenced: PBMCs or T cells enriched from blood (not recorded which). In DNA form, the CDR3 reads TGCGCCAGCAGCCAGTACTCTGGCGGGGAGCTGTTTTTT. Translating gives CASSQYSGGELFF.